Each of the 13 T cell receptor beta chains below was sequenced from the same sample in a study of blood T cell repertoires in COVID-19. Profiled with immunoSEQ multiplex PCR; TCRdb holds only in-frame clones, not every one. The sample holds 300,000 to 400,000 clones, more than 70% seen once. Material: peripheral blood. The receptors here all came from a woman in her 30s with COVID-19, enrolled during active disease.

This chain connects TRBV18 to TRBJ2-2; tentative D call: TRBD1 (5 bases). Germline V gene lookup returns CDR1 KGHSH and CDR2 LQKENI. V dropped 4 bases and J dropped 4 bases, with 13 bases sitting between them. The CDR3 length is 15 residues. The CDR3 region is CASSQGSPGTGELFF. DNA for the CDR3: TGTGCCAGCTCACAGGGGTCCCCGGGCACCGGGGAGCTGTTTTTT.

V gene TRBV6-1 combines with J gene TRBJ1-1; D is perhaps TRBD1 (5 bases). The CDR3 has 14 residues. Germline CDR1 reads MNHNS; CDR2 reads SASEGT. Trimming shortened V by 2 bases and J by 0 bases, and 7 bases separated the two germline ends. The CDR3 bases are TGTGCCAGCAGTGAACAGGGCATGAACACTGAAGCTTTCTTT. Translation: CASSEQGMNTEAFF.

This clone showed up just once. The gene calls are TRBV19 and TRBJ1-1, with 11 nucleotides matching TRBD1. CDR3 length: 15 residues. The J segment lost 4 bases and the V segment lost 4 bases, leaving 5 bases of the junction unmatched. Germline CDR1 and CDR2: LNHDA and SQIVND (reference sequence). The CDR3 reads CASSTDRGQFTEAFF. The CDR3, as DNA: TGTGCCAGTAGTACGGACAGGGGGCAGTTCACTGAAGCTTTCTTT.

The gene calls are TRBV2 and TRBJ1-2, with unresolved D. V lost 3 bases, J lost 4 bases, and 15 bases lay in between. The length of the CDR3 is 15 residues. Germline values: CDR1 SNHLY, CDR2 FYNNEI. For the CDR3, the DNA is TGTGCCAGCAGTGATTTGAGGGAGTATCCCTATGGCTACACCTTC. Protein sequence: CASSDLREYPYGYTF.

The V gene is TRBV3-1 (or the pseudogene TRBV3-2), the J gene TRBJ2-1; no clear D. Germline V lookup: CDR1 LGHDT, CDR2 YNNKEL (reference sequence). The CDR3 extends over 14 amino acids. V was pared by 5 bases and J by 2 bases, with 10 bases between. The CDR3 bases are TGTGCCAGCAGCTCATCCCAGGCCTACAATGAGCAGTTCTTC. It codes for CASSSSQAYNEQFF.

This clone was detected only once. The rearrangement uses TRBV30 and TRBJ1-1, with TRBD1 as a possible D gene (5 bases). The germline V gene encodes CDR1 GTSNPN and CDR2 SVGIG (reference sequence). Trimming pared 3 bases from V and 0 bases from J, leaving 14 bases between. The length of the CDR3 is 15 residues. CDR3: CAWRAPGGMNTEAFF. The CDR3 nucleotides are TGTGCCTGGAGGGCCCCCGGGGGGATGAACACTGAAGCTTTCTTT. The full variable domain, with the rest looked up from reference TRBV30 and TRBJ1-1, is SQTIHQWPATLVQPVGSPLSLECTVEGTSNPNLYWYRQAAGRGLQLLFYSVGIGQISSEVPQNLSASRPQDRQFILSSKKLLLSDSGFYLCAWRAPGGMNTEAFFGQGTRLTVV.

As DNA, the CDR3 is TGTGCCAGCAGTTCAGCGGGAGCAGCCAAAAACATTCAGTACTTC. It translates to CASSSAGAAKNIQYF. This chain connects TRBV6-5 to TRBJ2-4, with 8 bases that match TRBD2. The germline CDR1 and CDR2 sequences are MNHEY and SVGAGI. The CDR3 loop spans 15 amino acids. The V segment lost 4 bases and the J segment 0 bases; nucleotides outside the gene matches: 2.

This clone was seen once. The chain joins TRBV13 to TRBJ1-1; D is perhaps TRBD1 (6 bases). Germline V lookup: CDR1 PRHDT, CDR2 FYEKMQ (reference sequence). The CDR3 totals 13 residues. V shed 3 bases and J shed 4 bases, with 9 bases lying between them. The CDR3, as DNA: TGTGCCAGCAGCTTTGACAGGCCCACTGAAGCTTTCTTT. It translates to CASSFDRPTEAFF. Full variable domain (missing parts from reference TRBV13 and TRBJ1-1): AAGVIQSPRHLIKEKRETATLKCYPIPRHDTVYWYQQGPGQDPQFLISFYEKMQSDKGSIPDRFSAQQFSDYHSELNMSSLELGDSALYFCASSFDRPTEAFFGQGTRLTVV.

The chain joins TRBV28 to TRBJ2-3; TRBD2 might be the D (6 bases). Germline loops: CDR1 MDHEN, CDR2 SYDVKM. V lost 3 bases, J lost 2 bases, and 12 bases lay in between. This CDR3 is 15 amino acids long. CDR3 residues: CASSLPEGHTDTQYF. CDR3 nucleotide sequence: TGTGCCAGCAGTTTGCCGGAGGGCCACACAGATACGCAGTATTTT.

The rearrangement links TRBV7-8 to TRBJ2-7, with 10 bases fitting TRBD2. Per germline, CDR1 SGHVS and CDR2 FQNEAQ. Losses at the gene ends were 5 bases for V and 2 bases for J; bases not matched to a gene: 6. The CDR3 runs 15 residues. CDR3 protein: CASSPGTSGTYEQYV. CDR3 nucleotide sequence: TGTGCCAGCAGCCCTGGTACTAGCGGGACCTACGAGCAGTACGTC.

CDR3 coding DNA: TGTGCCAGCAGCTTAGTTAGGGGTTTAAACTCACCCCTCCACTTT. It codes for CASSLVRGLNSPLHF. The J gene is TRBJ1-6, the V gene TRBV7-8; weak D call: TRBD1 (5 bases). Germline V gene sequence: CDR1 SGHVS, CDR2 FQNEAQ. This CDR3 has 15 amino acids. V was pared by 1 base and J by 10 bases, with 14 bases between.

J is TRBJ2-5 and V is TRBV19; 15 bases agree with TRBD2. The ends lost 5 bases at V and 4 bases at J; junction bases unmatched: 5. CDR3 length: 16 residues. CDR1 LNHDA and CDR2 SQIVND come from the germline V gene (reference sequence). CDR3 in amino acids: CASSWTSGGAGETQYF. The CDR3 nucleotides read TGTGCCAGTAGTTGGACTAGCGGGGGGGCCGGAGAGACCCAGTACTTC.

The chain links TRBV10-3 to TRBJ2-1; 11 bases fit TRBD2. Germline CDR1 ENHRY, CDR2 SYGVKD. V was pared by 6 bases and J by 6 bases, with 10 bases of the junction left unmatched. The CDR3 consists of 16 residues. CDR3 protein: CAISLAGGALSNEQFF. Written as DNA, the CDR3 is TGTGCCATCAGCTTAGCGGGAGGGGCTTTGTCCAATGAGCAGTTCTTC.